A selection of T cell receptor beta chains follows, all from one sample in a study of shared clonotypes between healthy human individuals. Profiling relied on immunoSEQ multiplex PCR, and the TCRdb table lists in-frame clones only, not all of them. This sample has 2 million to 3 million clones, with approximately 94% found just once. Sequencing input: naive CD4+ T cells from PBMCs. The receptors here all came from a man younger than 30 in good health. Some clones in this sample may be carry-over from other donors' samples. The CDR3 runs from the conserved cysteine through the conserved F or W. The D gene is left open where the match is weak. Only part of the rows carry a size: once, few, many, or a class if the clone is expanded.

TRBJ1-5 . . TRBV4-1 TGCGCCAGCAGCTCCATTCCGAGGGTCCAGCCCCAGCATTTT CASSSIPRVQPQHF
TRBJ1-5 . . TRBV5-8 TGTGCCAGCAGCTCCACAGGCGGACGGCATCAGCCCCAGCATTTT CASSSTGGRHQPQHF
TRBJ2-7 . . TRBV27 TGTGCCAGCAGTTTAGGCAGGGGAGACGAGCAGTACTTC CASSLGRGDEQYF
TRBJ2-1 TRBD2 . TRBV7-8 TGTGCCAGCAGCTTAGCGGTAGCGGGAGCAAGCTCCTACAATGAGCAGTTCTTC CASSLAVAGASSYNEQFF
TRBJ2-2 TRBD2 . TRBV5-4 TGTGCCAGCAGCATGGGATTCGGGAGGGCCATTGGCGGGGAGCTGTTTTTT CASSMGFGRAIGGELFF
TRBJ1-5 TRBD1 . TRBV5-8 TGTGCCAGCAGCCCACGGACAGGGTATCAGCCCCAGCATTTT CASSPRTGYQPQHF
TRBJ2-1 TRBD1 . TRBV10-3 TGTGCCATTTCCTGGACAGGGACGGCTAATGAGCAGTTCTTC CAISWTGTANEQFF
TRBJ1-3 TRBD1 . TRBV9 TGTGCCAGCAGCGCCGGGACAGCTTACTCTGGAAACACCATATATTTT CASSAGTAYSGNTIYF
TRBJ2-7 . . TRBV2 TGTGCCAGCAGGGAGACAGGTTACGAGCAGTACTTC CASRETGYEQYF
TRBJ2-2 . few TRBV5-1 TGCGCCAGCAGCTTTCAGAACACCGGGGAGCTGTTTTTT CASSFQNTGELFF
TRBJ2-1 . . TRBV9 TGTGCCAGCAGCGTAGGACAGGAAGCCTACAATGAGCAGTTCTTC CASSVGQEAYNEQFF
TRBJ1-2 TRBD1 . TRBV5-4 TGTGCCAGCAGCTTGGCGACAGGGGGCGCACATGGCTACACCTTC CASSLATGGAHGYTF
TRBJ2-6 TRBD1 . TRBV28 TGTGCCACCGCGGACAGGGGGCCCGCTGGGGCCAACGTCCTGACTTTC CATADRGPAGANVLTF
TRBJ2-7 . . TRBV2 TGTGCCAGCAGTGAAGAGGGCGAGCAGTACTTC CASSEEGEQYF
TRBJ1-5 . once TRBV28 TGTGCCAGCAGTTTTGGGGACAGCAATCAGCCCCAGCATTTT CASSFGDSNQPQHF
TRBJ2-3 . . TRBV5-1 TGCGCCAGCAGCTTGGCCGGGGCGGGAGACCATAGGGGGATGCAGTATTTT CASSLAGAGDHRGMQYF
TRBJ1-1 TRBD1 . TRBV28 TGTGCCAGCAGTTTAGTTGGAGGGGGCTCTGAAGCTTTCTTT CASSLVGGGSEAFF
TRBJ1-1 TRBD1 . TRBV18 TGTGCCAGCTCACCTCGGGTAGACAGGGAGACTGAAGCTTTCTTT CASSPRVDRETEAFF